This record covers a single TCR beta chain. The table lists this clone with a count of one. What this receptor recognizes is not known. No base quality values were provided; no much bigger clone lies one nucleotide off. The data stem from a study of control samples from healthy donors and cancer patients (TCRdb year 2020). V is clipped by 6 bases and J by 4 bases, and the sequence between their germline boundaries is 7 bases long. The CDR3 starts with the cysteine, ends with the phenylalanine, and has 12 residues. The read is trimmed to its CDR3 DNA, 36 bases read in frame from base 1. The germline V gene encodes CDR1 MNHEY and CDR2 SVGAGI. Receptor libraries were prepared by the immunoSEQ multiplex PCR assay. The immuneACCESS repertoire file appears here via TCRdb, limited to in-frame rearrangements. These files lack a portion of the clones; in checked studies, under half of the deficit traces to unresolved V genes, and the cause of the others is not known. This sample has 65,000 to 85,000 clones in its table, and over 75% of those were observed once. The ten largest clones take up 2% to 2.5% of the sample.

The sequence joins TRBV6-5 to TRBJ2-1; there is no confident call for the D gene. The material sequenced was PBMCs. This clonotype was sampled from a woman between 50 and 59 years old with head and neck cancer. The DNA reads TGTGCCAGCAGGCCCGATTACAATGAGCAGTTCTTC. Its protein is CASRPDYNEQFF.